This T cell receptor (beta chain) was sequenced during a study of T cell responses to AZD1222 COVID-19 vaccine. Study-level results: Mostly white British, mostly female donors; authors suggested clonal diversity may be underestimated. Repertoires were obtained solely post-peak T cell response.

This clone has a handful of counts. The target antigen is unknown. Assay used: immunoSEQ multiplex PCR; TCRdb lists only in-frame clones, some missing. The table has approximately 110,000 clones, less than 90% seen once; the top ten hold approximately 10%. The sequence came from an adult in good health. The starting material was peripheral blood, obtained on day 0 of AZD1222 vaccination.

The CDR3 DNA reads TGTGCCAGCAGTGCCCTAGGGGGGACTAGCGGGAGGGCCTTGGGGGTTGAGCAGTTCTTC. It specifies CASSALGGTSGRALGVEQFF. The chain joins TRBV28 to TRBJ2-1; 16 bases fit TRBD2. Germline lookup yields CDR1 MDHEN and CDR2 SYDVKM. This CDR3 comprises 20 residues. Losses at the gene ends were 5 bases for V and 9 bases for J; bases not matched to a gene: 19.